The 4 T cell receptor beta chains below were found in one sample sequenced in a study of CD8 T cells in ankylosing spondylitis. One entry per CDR3 protein results from TCRdb running MiXCR on the 5' RACE reads. The data hold roughly 220,000 distinct CDR3 sequences, with about 10% observed a single time. The sample was blood, either unsorted or a sorted T cell fraction (not recorded which). The receptors derive from a male donor with ankylosing spondylitis or in good health (not recorded which).

The rearrangement links TRBV11-1 to TRBJ2-7; no reliable D call. CDR1 and CDR2 from the germline V gene are SGHAT and FQDESV (reference sequence). CDR3 length equals 13 residues. Trimming took 7 bases from V and 1 from J, leaving 11 bases between them. DNA of the CDR3: TGTGCCAGCACACACCCCAGATCCTACGAGCAGTACTTC. This codes for CASTHPRSYEQYF.

The sample holds a few counts of this clonotype. It is likely a read error, because the conserved phenylalanine at the end of the CDR3 is missing. The chain is built from TRBV20-1 and TRBJ1-2; no clear D gene. Germline-derived CDR1 and CDR2 are DFQATT and SNEGSKA (reference sequence). V lost 6 bases to trimming and J lost 7 bases, with 6 bases between them. The CDR3 has 9 amino acids. The CDR3 reads CSAPRGYTL. CDR3 sequence (DNA): TGCAGTGCCCCGCGTGGCTACACCCTC.

CDR3 in amino acids: CASTEPGANVLTF. The CDR3 DNA reads TGTGCCAGCACCGAACCTGGGGCCAACGTCCTGACTTTC. This chain joins TRBV28 and TRBJ2-6; D call uncertain. The CDR3 runs 13 residues. The ends were cut back, 7 bases at V and 2 bases at J, with 6 bases in the middle. The germline CDR1 and CDR2 sequences are MDHEN and SYDVKM. Drawing the rest from reference TRBV28 and TRBJ2-6, the complete variable domain is DVKVTQSSRYLVKRTGEKVFLECVQDMDHENMFWYRQDPGLGLRLIYFSYDVKMKEKGDIPEGYSVSREKKERFSLILESASTNQTSMYLCASTEPGANVLTFGAGSRLTVL.

This clonotype was observed many times. The genes are TRBV29-1 and TRBJ2-7; D possibly corresponds to TRBD1 (5 bases). Germline V gene data show CDR1 as SQVTM and CDR2 as ANQGSEA. The V end was cut by 0 bases, the J end by 3 bases, with 12 bases between. This CDR3 has 14 amino acids. The CDR3 sequence is CSVEDREACYEQYF. CDR3 coding DNA: TGCAGCGTTGAAGACAGGGAAGCCTGCTACGAGCAGTACTTC.